This T cell receptor (beta chain) was captured in a study of CD8 T cells in ankylosing spondylitis. A remark on this clonotype: The antigen remains unidentified.

Study-level points and caveats: For ankylosing spondylitis blood, a TCR beta motif of seven to nine highly homologous variants appeared characteristic.

The CDR3 consists of 15 residues. The germline V gene has CDR1 DFQATT and CDR2 SNEGSKA (reference sequence). V lost 0 bases and J 7 bases, leaving 19 bases between the germline ends. TCRdb reprocessed the 5' RACE reads via MiXCR and lists one record per CDR3 protein. This table has under 450,000 distinct CDR3 sequences, 17% appearing once. The specimen was blood, either unsorted or a sorted T cell fraction (not recorded which). The chain carries TRBV20-1 and TRBJ2-7; weak D call: TRBD2 (5 bases). This clonotype originated in a male donor with ankylosing spondylitis. Here the CDR3 DNA reads TGCAGTGCTAGAGATCAGAGGGCCCTTAGGTTGGAGCAGTACTTC. This sequence encodes CSARDQRALRLEQYF.